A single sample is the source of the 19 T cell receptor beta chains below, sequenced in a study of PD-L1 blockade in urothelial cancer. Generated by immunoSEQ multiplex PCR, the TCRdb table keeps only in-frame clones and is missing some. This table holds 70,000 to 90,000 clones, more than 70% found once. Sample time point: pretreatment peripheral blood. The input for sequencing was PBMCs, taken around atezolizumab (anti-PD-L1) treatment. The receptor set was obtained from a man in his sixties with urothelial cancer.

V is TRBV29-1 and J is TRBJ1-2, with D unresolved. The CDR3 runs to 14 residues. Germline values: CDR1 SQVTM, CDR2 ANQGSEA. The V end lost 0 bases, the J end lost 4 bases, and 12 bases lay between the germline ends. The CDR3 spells CSVEEAGHGYGYTF. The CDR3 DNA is TGCAGCGTTGAAGAGGCGGGTCACGGCTATGGCTACACCTTC. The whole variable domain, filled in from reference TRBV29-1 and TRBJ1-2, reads SAVISQKPSRDICQRGTSLTIQCQVDSQVTMMFWYRQQPGQSLTLIATANQGSEATYESGFVIDKFPISRPNLTFSTLTVSNMSPEDSSIYLCSVEEAGHGYGYTFGSGTRLTVV.

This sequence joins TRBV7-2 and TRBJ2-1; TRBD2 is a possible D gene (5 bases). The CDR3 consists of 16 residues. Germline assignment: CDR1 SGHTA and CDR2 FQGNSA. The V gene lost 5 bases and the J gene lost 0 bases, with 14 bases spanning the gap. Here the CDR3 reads CASSPQAESSYNEQFF. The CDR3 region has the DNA TGTGCCAGCAGCCCCCAAGCGGAGAGCTCCTACAATGAGCAGTTCTTC. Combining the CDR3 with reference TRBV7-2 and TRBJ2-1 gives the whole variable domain GAGVSQSPSNKVTEKGKDVELRCDPISGHTALYWYRQSLGQGLEFLIYFQGNSAPDKSGLPSDRFSAERTGGSVSTLTIQRTQQEDSAVYLCASSPQAESSYNEQFFGPGTRLTVL.

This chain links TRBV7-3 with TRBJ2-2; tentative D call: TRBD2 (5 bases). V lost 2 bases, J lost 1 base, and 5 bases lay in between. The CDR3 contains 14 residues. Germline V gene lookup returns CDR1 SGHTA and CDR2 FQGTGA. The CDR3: CASSLRGNTGELFF. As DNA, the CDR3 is TGTGCCAGCAGCTTACGGGGGAACACCGGGGAGCTGTTTTTT.

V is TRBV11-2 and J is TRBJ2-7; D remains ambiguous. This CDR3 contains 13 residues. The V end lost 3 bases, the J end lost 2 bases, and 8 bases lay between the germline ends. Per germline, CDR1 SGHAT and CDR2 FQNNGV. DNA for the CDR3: TGTGCCAGCAGCTTGAGCCTAACCTACGAGCAGTACTTC. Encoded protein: CASSLSLTYEQYF.

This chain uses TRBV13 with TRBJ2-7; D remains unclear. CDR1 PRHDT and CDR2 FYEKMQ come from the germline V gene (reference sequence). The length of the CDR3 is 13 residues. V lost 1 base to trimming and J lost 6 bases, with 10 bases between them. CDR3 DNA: TGTGCCAGCAGCTTAGCTGGGCTGGGCGAGCAGTACTTC. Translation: CASSLAGLGEQYF.

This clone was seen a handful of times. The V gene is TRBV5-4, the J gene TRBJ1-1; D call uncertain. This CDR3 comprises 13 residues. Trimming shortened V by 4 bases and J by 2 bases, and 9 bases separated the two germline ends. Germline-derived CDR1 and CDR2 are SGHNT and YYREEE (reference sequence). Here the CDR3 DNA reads TGTGCCAGCAGCGTGCTGACTAACACTGAAGCTTTCTTT. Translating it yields CASSVLTNTEAFF.

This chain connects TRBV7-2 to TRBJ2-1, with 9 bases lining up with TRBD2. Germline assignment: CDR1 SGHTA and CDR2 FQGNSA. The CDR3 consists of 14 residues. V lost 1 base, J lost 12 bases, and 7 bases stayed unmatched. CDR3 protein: CASSLGTSEGGQFF. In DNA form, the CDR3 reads TGTGCCAGCAGCTTAGGGACTAGCGAGGGGGGGCAGTTCTTC.

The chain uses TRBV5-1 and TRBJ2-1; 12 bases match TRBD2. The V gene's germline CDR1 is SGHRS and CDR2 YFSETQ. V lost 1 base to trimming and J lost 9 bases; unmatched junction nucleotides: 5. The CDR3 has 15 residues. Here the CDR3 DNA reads TGCGCCAGCAGCTTGTCTAGCGGGAGGGCCGGTGAGCAGTTCTTC. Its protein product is CASSLSSGRAGEQFF.

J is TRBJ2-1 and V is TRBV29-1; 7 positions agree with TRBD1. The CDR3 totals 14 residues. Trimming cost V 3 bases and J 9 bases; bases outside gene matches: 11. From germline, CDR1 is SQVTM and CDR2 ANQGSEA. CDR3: CSVDDRALLGEQFF. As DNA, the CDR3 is TGCAGCGTTGACGACAGGGCGTTATTAGGTGAGCAGTTCTTC.

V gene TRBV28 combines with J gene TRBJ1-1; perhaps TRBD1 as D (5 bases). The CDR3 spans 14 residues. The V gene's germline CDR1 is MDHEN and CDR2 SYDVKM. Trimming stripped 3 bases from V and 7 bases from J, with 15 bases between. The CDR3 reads CASSLLQGSGEAFF. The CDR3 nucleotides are TGTGCCAGCAGTTTGTTGCAGGGAAGTGGTGAAGCTTTCTTT.

CDR3 protein: CASSVEAGNTIYF. Written as DNA, the CDR3 is TGTGCCAGCAGTGTAGAGGCTGGAAACACCATATATTTT. The chain carries TRBV2 and TRBJ1-3; D gene ambiguous. CDR1 is SNHLY and CDR2 is FYNNEI in the germline V gene. The CDR3 sequence is 13 residues long. The V end was cut by 4 bases, the J end by 2 bases, with 6 bases between.

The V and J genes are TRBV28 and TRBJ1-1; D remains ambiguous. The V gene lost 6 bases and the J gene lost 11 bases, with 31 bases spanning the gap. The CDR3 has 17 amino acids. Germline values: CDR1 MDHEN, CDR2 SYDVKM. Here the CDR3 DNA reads TGTGCCAGCAGGAAAATTCGATTGTCTTCCGGGAGGTCCGATGCTTTCTTT. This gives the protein CASRKIRLSSGRSDAFF.

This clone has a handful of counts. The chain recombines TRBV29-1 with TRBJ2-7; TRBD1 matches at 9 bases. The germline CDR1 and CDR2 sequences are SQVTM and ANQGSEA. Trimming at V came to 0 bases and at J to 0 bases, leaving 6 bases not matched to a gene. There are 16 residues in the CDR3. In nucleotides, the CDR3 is TGCAGCGTTGAAGATTTCTCGGGACAGGGCTCCTACGAGCAGTACTTC. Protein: CSVEDFSGQGSYEQYF.

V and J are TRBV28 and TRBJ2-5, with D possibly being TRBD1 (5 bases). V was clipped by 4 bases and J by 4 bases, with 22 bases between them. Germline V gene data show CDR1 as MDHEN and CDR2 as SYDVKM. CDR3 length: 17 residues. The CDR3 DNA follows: TGTGCCAGCAGTTCCCCGCTTAGGGGCGGCTACGGAGAGACCCAGTACTTC. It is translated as CASSSPLRGGYGETQYF.

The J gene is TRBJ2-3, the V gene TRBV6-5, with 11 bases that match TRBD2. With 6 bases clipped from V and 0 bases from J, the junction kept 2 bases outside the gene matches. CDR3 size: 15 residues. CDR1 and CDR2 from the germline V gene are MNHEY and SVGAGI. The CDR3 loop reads CASRGLAASTDTQYF. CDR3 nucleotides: TGTGCCAGCAGGGGACTAGCGGCTAGCACAGATACGCAGTATTTT.

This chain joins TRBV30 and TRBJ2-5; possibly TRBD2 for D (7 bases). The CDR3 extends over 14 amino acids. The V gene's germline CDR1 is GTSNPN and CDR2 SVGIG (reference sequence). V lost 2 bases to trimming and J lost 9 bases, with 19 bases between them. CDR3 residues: CAWSIGGLNRAQYF. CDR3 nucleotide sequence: TGTGCCTGGAGTATAGGGGGACTAAATAGGGCCCAGTACTTC.

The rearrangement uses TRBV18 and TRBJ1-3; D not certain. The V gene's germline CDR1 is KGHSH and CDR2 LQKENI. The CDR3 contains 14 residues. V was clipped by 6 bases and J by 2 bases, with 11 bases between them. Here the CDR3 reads CASSPPGAGNTIYF. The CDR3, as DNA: TGTGCCAGCTCTCCGCCCGGGGCTGGAAACACCATATATTTT.

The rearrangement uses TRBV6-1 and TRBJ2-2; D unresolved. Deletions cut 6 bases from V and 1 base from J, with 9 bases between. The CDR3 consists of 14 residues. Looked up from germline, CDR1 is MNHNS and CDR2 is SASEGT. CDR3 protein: CASRELWNTGELFF. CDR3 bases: TGTGCCAGCAGAGAGCTCTGGAACACCGGGGAGCTGTTTTTT.

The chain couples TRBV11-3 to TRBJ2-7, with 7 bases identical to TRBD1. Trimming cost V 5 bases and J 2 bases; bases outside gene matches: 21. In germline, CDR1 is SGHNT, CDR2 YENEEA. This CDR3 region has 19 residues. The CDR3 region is CASSATGLGRTDPTYEQYF. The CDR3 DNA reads TGTGCCAGCAGCGCGACAGGGTTGGGTCGGACTGATCCAACCTACGAGCAGTACTTC.